The TCR beta chain described here comes from a study of cytomegalovirus exposure and HLA in healthy donors. General observations from the study: Reports described diagnosis of cytomegalovirus status by the classifier as highly specific and sensitive. For presence/absence analyses, sequencing depth was assumed to be roughly uniform across donors. Apart from CMV serostatus, no immune exposure information was available.

Details on this clone: Its antigen is not identified.

The PCR was carried out with 60 Vbeta primers and 13 Jbeta primers. Measured with immunoSEQ multiplex PCR; TCRdb has only the in-frame clones, and not every one. The table shows roughly 100,000 clones, with 69% occurring only once. V was shortened by 0 bases and J by 5 bases, with 7 bases between the two germline ends. The length of the CDR3 is 12 residues. CDR1 SQVTM and CDR2 ANQGSEA come from the germline V gene. The study sampled nominally healthy donors, though unrecorded immune exposures were likely. Sequenced: PBMCs. V gene TRBV29-1 combines with J gene TRBJ2-5; D unresolved. The sequence derives from a man in his thirties or forties in good health and CMV-seronegative. The CDR3 coding sequence is TGCAGCGTTGAAGACGGTGCGGAGACCCAGTACTTC. This encodes CSVEDGAETQYF.